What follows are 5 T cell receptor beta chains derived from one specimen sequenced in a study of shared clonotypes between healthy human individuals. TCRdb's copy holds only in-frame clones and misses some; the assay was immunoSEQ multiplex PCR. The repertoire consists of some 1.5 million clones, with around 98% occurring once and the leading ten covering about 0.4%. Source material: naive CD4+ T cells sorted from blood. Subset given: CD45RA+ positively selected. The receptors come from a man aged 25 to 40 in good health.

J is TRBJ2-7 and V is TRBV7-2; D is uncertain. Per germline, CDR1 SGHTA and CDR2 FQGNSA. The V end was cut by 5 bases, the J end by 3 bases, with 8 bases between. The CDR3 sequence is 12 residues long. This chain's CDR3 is CASSPPDYEQYF. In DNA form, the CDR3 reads TGTGCCAGCAGCCCCCCAGACTACGAGCAGTACTTC.

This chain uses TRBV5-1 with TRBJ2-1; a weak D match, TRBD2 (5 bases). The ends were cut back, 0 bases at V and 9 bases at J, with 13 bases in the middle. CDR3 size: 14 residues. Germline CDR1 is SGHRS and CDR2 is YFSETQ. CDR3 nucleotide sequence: TGCGCCAGCAGCTTGGATCCTAGCCTAGGTGAGCAGTTCTTC. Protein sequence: CASSLDPSLGEQFF.

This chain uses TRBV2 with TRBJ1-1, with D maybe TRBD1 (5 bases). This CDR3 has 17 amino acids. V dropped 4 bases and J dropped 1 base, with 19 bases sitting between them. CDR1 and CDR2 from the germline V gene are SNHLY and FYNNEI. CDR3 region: CASSGVRALGRNTEAFF. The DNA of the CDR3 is TGTGCCAGCAGTGGGGTCAGGGCATTAGGACGGAACACTGAAGCTTTCTTT.

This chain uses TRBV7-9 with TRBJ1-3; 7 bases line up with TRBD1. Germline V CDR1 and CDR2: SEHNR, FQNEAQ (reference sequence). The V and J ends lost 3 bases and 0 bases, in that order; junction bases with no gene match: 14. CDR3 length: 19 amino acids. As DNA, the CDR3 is TGTGCCAGCAGCTTGATCTTTCGGCGGACAGGTGGCTCTGGAAACACCATATATTTT. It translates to CASSLIFRRTGGSGNTIYF.

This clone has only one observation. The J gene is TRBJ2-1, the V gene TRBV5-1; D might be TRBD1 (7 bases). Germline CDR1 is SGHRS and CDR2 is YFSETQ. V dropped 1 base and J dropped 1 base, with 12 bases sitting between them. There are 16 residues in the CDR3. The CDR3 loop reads CASSLSGGGSYNEQFF. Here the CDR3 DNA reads TGCGCCAGCAGCTTGTCAGGGGGAGGTTCCTACAATGAGCAGTTCTTC.